The 5 T cell receptor beta chains reported below all come from one sample, sequenced in a study of cytomegalovirus exposure and HLA in healthy donors. The PCR made use of 60 Vbeta and 13 Jbeta primers. Method: immunoSEQ multiplex PCR; TCRdb's copy keeps in-frame clones and lacks some. The sample has some 140,000 clones, 74% seen once; the top ten hold around 4.7%. Source material: PBMCs. The receptor set was obtained from a man aged 18-30 years in good health and CMV-seropositive.

This clone was picked up a small number of times. The chain employs TRBV19 and TRBJ2-7, with D perhaps matching TRBD2 (7 bases). The CDR3 extends over 14 amino acids. With 2 bases removed from V and 4 bases from J, the gap between germline ends came to 12 bases. The germline gives CDR1 LNHDA, CDR2 SQIVND (reference sequence). The CDR3 DNA reads TGTGCCAGTAGTATACCGGGGGGCGGTTACGAGCAGTACTTC. Translated, it gives CASSIPGGGYEQYF.

The chain has TRBV6-5 and TRBJ2-3; D possibly corresponds to TRBD2 (5 bases). Germline V CDR1 and CDR2: MNHEY, SVGAGI. The CDR3 covers 14 residues. V was shortened by 6 bases and J by 2 bases, with 12 bases between the two germline ends. CDR3 nucleotide sequence: TGTGCCAGCAGCCGGGGAACCCCCACAGATACGCAGTATTTT. It encodes CASSRGTPTDTQYF.

This chain joins TRBV6-5 and TRBJ1-5, with 8 bases lining up with TRBD1. The V gene end was trimmed by 2 bases and the J gene end by 6 bases; junction bases not matched to a gene: 6. Germline V gene lookup returns CDR1 MNHEY and CDR2 SVGAGI. The CDR3 sequence is 15 residues long. Written as DNA, the CDR3 is TGTGCCAGCAGTTACGGCGGACAGGGCGGTCAGCCCCAGCATTTT. It yields the protein CASSYGGQGGQPQHF.

The chain is built from TRBV5-1 and TRBJ2-6, with 8 nucleotides matching TRBD1. V lost 5 bases, J lost 2 bases, and 6 bases stayed unmatched. CDR3 length equals 16 residues. Per the germline V gene, CDR1 is SGHRS and CDR2 is YFSETQ. This CDR3 reads CASRNRGNAGANVLTF. The CDR3 DNA follows: TGCGCCAGCAGGAACAGGGGGAATGCTGGGGCCAACGTCCTGACTTTC.

This clone was observed a handful of times. The J gene is TRBJ1-6, the V gene TRBV5-8; no reliable D call. The length of the CDR3 is 15 residues. V shed 0 bases and J shed 8 bases, with 12 bases lying between them. Germline V gene data show CDR1 as SGHTS and CDR2 as YDEGEE. CDR3 coding DNA: TGTGCCAGCAGCTTGGAGAGGGTGGTGGATTCACCCCTCCACTTT. This sequence encodes CASSLERVVDSPLHF.